This is a list of T cell receptor beta chains from one sample in a study of CD8+ T cells in alopecia areata. Libraries were prepared by immunoSEQ multiplex PCR; TCRdb keeps only in-frame clonotypes and omits some of them. The sample lists 130,000 or so clones; 86% were seen once. The material sequenced was CD8+ T cells sorted from blood, taken at week 4, from a patient treated with tofacitinib. Receptors originate from a human donor with alopecia areata. Both conserved end residues are part of each CDR3. The order of the fields is CDR3 DNA, CDR3 protein, clone size, J gene, D gene, V gene. D genes are given only for firm matches. Clone size is stated in some rows and not others, as once, few, many or a class when expanded.

TGCGCCAGCAGCTTAAACGGATACTACACAGATACGCAGTATTTT CASSLNGYYTDTQYF . TRBJ2-3 . TRBV5-1
TGCGCCAGCAGCACCGGGACTAGCTCGAACGAGCAGTACTTC CASSTGTSSNEQYF . TRBJ2-7 TRBD2 TRBV5-1
TGTGCCAGCAGTTTATCCGGCCCGGCCCTTTGGGAGACCCAGTACTTC CASSLSGPALWETQYF . TRBJ2-5 . TRBV27
TGTGCCAGCAACCGAGGCCCACCCTCCTACGAGCAGTACTTC CASNRGPPSYEQYF . TRBJ2-7 . TRBV27
TGTGCCAGCAGTTTATCGCGACATGGGATGAACACTGAAGCTTTCTTT CASSLSRHGMNTEAFF . TRBJ1-1 . TRBV27
TGTGCCAGCAGTCCTTCACCCTTGGACAGGGAGGCCGGGGAGCTGTTTTTT CASSPSPLDREAGELFF few TRBJ2-2 TRBD1 TRBV27
TGTGCCAGCGAGGGGGACTACTCCACAGATACGCAGTATTTT CASEGDYSTDTQYF . TRBJ2-3 . TRBV11-2
TGTGCCAGCAGCGTAGACTCTCATCCCCTCGAGCAGTACTTC CASSVDSHPLEQYF . TRBJ2-7 . TRBV9
TGTGCCGGCAGCGTTGGTCTATCTTTTGGCACCGGGGAGCTGTTTTTT CAGSVGLSFGTGELFF . TRBJ2-2 . TRBV9
TGTGCCAGTAGTAGGGGGGATATATCCTACGAGCAGTACTTC CASSRGDISYEQYF . TRBJ2-7 . TRBV19
TGTGCCAGCGGGGGGTCGGTGGATGAGCAGTTCTTC CASGGSVDEQFF . TRBJ2-1 . TRBV9
TGTGCCAGCAGACTGGAGCACAATGAGCAGTTCTTC CASRLEHNEQFF . TRBJ2-1 . TRBV11-2
TGCAGCGTTCGGAACCTCGGACTAGCGGGAGCCGGTGAGCAGTTCTTC CSVRNLGLAGAGEQFF few TRBJ2-1 TRBD2 TRBV29-1
TGTGCCAGCAGCCCCGGACAGTCCTACGAGCAGTACTTC CASSPGQSYEQYF . TRBJ2-7 . TRBV27
TGTGCCATCAGTGAGTCCGGGACTAGCGGGAGGCTCCATAAAGAGACCCAGTACTTC CAISESGTSGRLHKETQYF . TRBJ2-5 TRBD2 TRBV10-3
TGTGCCAGCAGTGACCTCCGGGGACCCGAAATAGATCTAGCCAAAAACATTCAGTACTTC CASSDLRGPEIDLAKNIQYF . TRBJ2-4 . TRBV6-1
TGCGCCAGCAGCCAAGGGGGGACCGAGGGGACCCAGTACTTC CASSQGGTEGTQYF . TRBJ2-5 . TRBV4-1
TGTGCCAGCAGTTCCGGGACAGGGATCGAAGCTTTCTTT CASSSGTGIEAFF once TRBJ1-1 TRBD1 TRBV6-5
TGCAGCGTTGAAGATCCCATCCAGGCTAGCGGCACAGATACGCAGTATTTT CSVEDPIQASGTDTQYF . TRBJ2-3 . TRBV29-1
TGTGCCAGCTCTCCACCCGAGGGACAGGGGAATTCACCCCTCCACTTT CASSPPEGQGNSPLHF . TRBJ1-6 TRBD1 TRBV18
TGTGCCAGCAGTGAGACTAGCGGGGTCTACGAGCAGTACTTC CASSETSGVYEQYF . TRBJ2-7 TRBD2 TRBV6-5
TGTGCCAGCAGTTTAACCTCGGGACTTCTCGGGGAGCTGTTTTTT CASSLTSGLLGELFF . TRBJ2-2 . TRBV7-9
TGTGCCAGCAGTTTAACAGGGAAGGGCTCCTACGAGCAGTACTTC CASSLTGKGSYEQYF . TRBJ2-7 . TRBV6-5
TGTGCCAGCAGCTTAACGTCGGGACAGCGGGTCTCCGAGCAGTACTTC CASSLTSGQRVSEQYF . TRBJ2-7 . TRBV7-3
TGTGCCAGCGGGCCCCGGGACAGAGACCCCTGGGAGCAGTACTTC CASGPRDRDPWEQYF . TRBJ2-7 TRBD1 TRBV2
TGCGCCAGCAGACTCCTCGGTGGTACCCGTAATGAGCAGTTCTTC CASRLLGGTRNEQFF . TRBJ2-1 . TRBV4-1
TGTGCCAGCAGTTCCCGGGACAGGGTCAACGAGCAGTACTTC CASSSRDRVNEQYF . TRBJ2-7 TRBD1 TRBV6-5
TGTGCCAGCAGTCCCAGTTCCCTGGGCACTGAAGCTTTCTTT CASSPSSLGTEAFF . TRBJ1-1 . TRBV27
TGTGCCAGCAGCTTAGGTAGCAATGAGCAGTTCTTC CASSLGSNEQFF few TRBJ2-1 . TRBV7-9
TGTGCCAGCAGCAAACCCCTAGTAGGGTGCACTAATGAAAAACTGTTTTTT CASSKPLVGCTNEKLFF few TRBJ1-4 . TRBV21-1
TGTGCCACCCACCGACAGGGGTATGGGACCGGGGAGCTGTTTTTT CATHRQGYGTGELFF . TRBJ2-2 TRBD1 TRBV6-5
TGTGCCACCAAACCGACGATCGACGGCTACACCTTC CATKPTIDGYTF . TRBJ1-2 . TRBV7-8
TGTGCCAGCAGCTTAGATGCGTGGCAGTTCTTC CASSLDAWQFF . TRBJ2-1 . TRBV7-9
TGTGCCAGCAACCCCAGGGACAGGGTGGACACTGAAGCTTTCTTT CASNPRDRVDTEAFF . TRBJ1-1 TRBD1 TRBV27
TGTGCCAGCAGCCAAGTGGTAGATACGCAGTATTTT CASSQVVDTQYF few TRBJ2-3 . TRBV7-9
TGTGCCAGCAGTCAGGGGAGCGCTCAGCCCCAGCATTTT CASSQGSAQPQHF . TRBJ1-5 . TRBV5-6
TGTGCCAGCAGCTTGGCGGGGGGCGAGCAGTACTTC CASSLAGGEQYF . TRBJ2-7 TRBD2 TRBV7-9
TGTGCCAGCAGTTACTCAACCGGGCCTAGTCCCGACGAGCAGTACTTC CASSYSTGPSPDEQYF . TRBJ2-7 . TRBV6-5
TGTGCCAGCAGGGTCATAGGAGGGGCCTATGGCTACACCTTC CASRVIGGAYGYTF . TRBJ1-2 . TRBV5-4
TGCAGCGTTGAAGAGGAACAGGCGAGCTCCTACGAGCAGTACTTC CSVEEEQASSYEQYF . TRBJ2-7 . TRBV29-1
TGTGCCAGCAGCTGGGACGCGCCGCCCTACGAGCAGTACTTC CASSWDAPPYEQYF few TRBJ2-7 . TRBV11-2
TGTGCCAGCAGCGCTACCGCGATGAACACTGAAGCTTTCTTT CASSATAMNTEAFF . TRBJ1-1 . TRBV5-6
TGTGCCAGCAGCGTAGGTTTAGGGGCGGACGAGCAGTACTTC CASSVGLGADEQYF . TRBJ2-7 . TRBV9
TGTGCCAGTCTGGGAGGCGAGACAGATACGCAGTATTTT CASLGGETDTQYF . TRBJ2-3 . TRBV27
TGTGCCAGCAGCCAATCCCCGGGACAGGGACTCTACGAGCAGTACTTC CASSQSPGQGLYEQYF . TRBJ2-7 TRBD1 TRBV5-4
TGTGCCAGCAGCCAAACTAGCGGACAAGAGACCCAGTACTTC CASSQTSGQETQYF once TRBJ2-5 TRBD2 TRBV7-8
TGTGCCAGCAGTGAATACGGCAGGAGTAACTATGGCTACACCTTC CASSEYGRSNYGYTF once TRBJ1-2 . TRBV6-1
TGCAGCGTTGTTCGTCCTCTTAATTACAATGAGCAGTTCTTC CSVVRPLNYNEQFF . TRBJ2-1 . TRBV29-1
TGCAGCGAGCAGACAGATACGCAGTATTTT CSEQTDTQYF few TRBJ2-3 . TRBV29-1
TGTGCCAGCAGTTTGGTCCCGCCCTCTTACACGAATGAGCAGTTCTTC CASSLVPPSYTNEQFF . TRBJ2-1 . TRBV27
TGCAGCGTTCAAGGCCTAAAAAGCTCCTACAATGAGCAGTTCTTC CSVQGLKSSYNEQFF . TRBJ2-1 . TRBV29-1
TGTGCCAGCAGCGACGGACTAGCGAGTCGCTACGAGCAGTACTTC CASSDGLASRYEQYF . TRBJ2-7 TRBD2 TRBV7-9
TGTGCCAGCAGCTTGGGGACAGGGGATCAGCCCCAGCATTTT CASSLGTGDQPQHF . TRBJ1-5 TRBD1 TRBV13
TGTGCCAGCAGTTTTGCAGGGGCCGAGACAGATACGCAGTATTTT CASSFAGAETDTQYF . TRBJ2-3 . TRBV27
TGTGCCATCAGTGAAGGACTAGCGGGACAAGAGACCCAGTACTTC CAISEGLAGQETQYF . TRBJ2-5 TRBD2 TRBV10-3
TGCAGCGTTGATAAGGCAGATACGCAGTATTTT CSVDKADTQYF once TRBJ2-3 . TRBV29-1
TGTGCCAGCAATCGGGGCCGCACAGATACGCAGTATTTT CASNRGRTDTQYF . TRBJ2-3 . TRBV7-2
TGCGCCAGCAGCCAAGATATCGAGGAGGGTAGGGACTATGGCTACACCTTC CASSQDIEEGRDYGYTF once TRBJ1-2 . TRBV4-1
TGCAGCGTTCTCTTAGGCAGCGGCCTATACAATGAGCAGTTCTTC CSVLLGSGLYNEQFF . TRBJ2-1 . TRBV29-1
TGCAGCGTTGATTTGTCTGCCAACTATGGCTACACCTTC CSVDLSANYGYTF . TRBJ1-2 . TRBV29-1